The rows below give T cell receptor beta chains drawn from one sample of a study of T cell responses to AZD1222 COVID-19 vaccine. Assay: immunoSEQ multiplex PCR; the TCRdb copy retains only in-frame clones and omits some. This sample has 250,000 to 300,000 clones; approximately 94% occur once, and the top ten carry 0.5% to 0.7%. This material consisted of peripheral blood, taken 28 days after the second AZD1222 dose. Receptors were obtained from an adult who received the AZD1222 COVID-19 vaccine. Each CDR3 is given with its conserved first and last residue. A D gene is named only where the DNA matches it firmly. Where a row states a size, it is once, few, many or the class of an expanded clone; other rows omit it.

D gene	V gene	clone size	J gene	CDR3 protein	CDR3 DNA
NA	TRBV11-1	few	TRBJ1-5	CASSVGSGPQHF	TGTGCCAGCAGCGTCGGGTCGGGGCCCCAGCATTTT
TRBD2	TRBV5-1	NA	TRBJ2-1	CASSSGDPRPSGRVEQFF	TGCGCCAGCAGTTCCGGAGACCCGAGGCCTAGCGGGAGAGTTGAGCAGTTCTTC
TRBD1	TRBV5-6	NA	TRBJ2-7	CASSTGTGIYEQYF	TGTGCCAGCAGCACCGGGACAGGGATCTACGAGCAGTACTTC
NA	TRBV6-1	NA	TRBJ1-3	CASSVSVQTSGNTIYF	TGTGCCAGCAGTGTGTCAGTCCAAACCTCTGGAAACACCATATATTTT
NA	TRBV6-5	once	TRBJ1-2	CARSGTEGYTF	TGTGCCAGGTCCGGGACGGAAGGCTACACCTTC
NA	TRBV12-3/TRBV12-4	NA	TRBJ1-4	CASSQGLLEKLFF	TGTGCCAGCAGTCAGGGACTGCTAGAAAAACTGTTTTTT
NA	TRBV9	NA	TRBJ2-2	CASSGQADTGELFF	TGTGCCAGCAGCGGACAGGCGGACACCGGGGAGCTGTTTTTT
NA	TRBV25-1	NA	TRBJ2-6	CASSLSGANVLTF	TGTGCCAGCAGTCTCTCTGGGGCCAACGTCCTGACTTTC
NA	TRBV6-2/TRBV6-3	NA	TRBJ2-7	CASSYGPLYEQYF	TGTGCCAGCAGTTACGGGCCGCTCTACGAGCAGTACTTC
TRBD2	TRBV29-1	NA	TRBJ2-1	CSVSAPRTRGRTQTYNEQFF	TGCAGCGTGTCAGCCCCGCGGACTAGGGGCCGCACTCAAACCTACAATGAGCAGTTCTTC
TRBD1	TRBV7-8	NA	TRBJ2-6	CASSLRGGQGAGANVLTF	TGTGCCAGCAGCTTAAGGGGAGGACAGGGGGCTGGGGCCAACGTCCTGACTTTC
TRBD1	TRBV19	NA	TRBJ1-1	CASRGQLNTEAFF	TGTGCCAGTAGGGGACAGTTAAACACTGAAGCTTTCTTT
NA	TRBV3-1/TRBV3-2	NA	TRBJ2-2	CASSLVDRTGELFF	TGTGCCAGCAGCCTTGTCGACAGGACCGGGGAGCTGTTTTTT
NA	TRBV19	NA	TRBJ1-5	CASSIVGSKQPQHF	TGTGCCAGTAGTATAGTGGGCAGTAAACAGCCCCAGCATTTT
NA	TRBV28	NA	TRBJ1-5	CASSIVDQPQHF	TGTGCCAGCAGTATCGTGGATCAGCCCCAGCATTTT
TRBD2	TRBV11-2	NA	TRBJ2-7	CASSLSGGALYEQYF	TGTGCCAGCAGCCTTAGCGGGGGGGCACTCTACGAGCAGTACTTC
TRBD1	TRBV27	NA	TRBJ1-2	CASSRTGHYGYTF	TGTGCCAGCAGTCGGACAGGGCACTATGGCTACACCTTC
NA	TRBV28	NA	TRBJ1-5	CASSFLTTNQPQHF	TGTGCCAGCAGTTTTTTAACCACCAATCAGCCCCAGCATTTT
NA	TRBV7-2	NA	TRBJ2-3	CASSLEAHTSSTDTQYF	TGTGCCAGCAGCTTAGAGGCGCACACCTCTAGCACAGATACGCAGTATTTT
NA	TRBV1	NA	TRBJ2-1	CTSTQPAAGIRDEQFF	TGCACCAGCACCCAGCCAGCAGCGGGGATCAGGGATGAGCAGTTCTTC
NA	TRBV11-2	NA	TRBJ2-3	CASSLAREGADTQYF	TGTGCCAGCAGCTTAGCGCGGGAAGGGGCAGATACGCAGTATTTT
TRBD2	TRBV7-3	NA	TRBJ2-7	CASSSIGGYEQYF	TGTGCCAGCAGCTCTATCGGGGGGTACGAGCAGTACTTC
TRBD1	TRBV18	once	TRBJ2-3	CASSPPLGQGAKDTQYF	TGTGCCAGCTCACCACCCTTGGGACAGGGGGCCAAAGATACGCAGTATTTT
NA	TRBV19	NA	TRBJ1-5	CASSTGLNNQPQHF	TGTGCCAGTAGTACGGGACTGAACAATCAGCCCCAGCATTTT
NA	TRBV4-1	NA	TRBJ2-1	CASSHIREARFF	TGCGCCAGCAGCCATATAAGGGAGGCCCGGTTCTTC
TRBD2	TRBV2	NA	TRBJ2-3	CASSTSGGLDTQYF	TGTGCCAGCAGCACTAGCGGGGGGCTTGATACGCAGTATTTT
NA	TRBV27	few	TRBJ1-1	CASSLGATNTEAFF	TGTGCCAGCAGTTTAGGGGCTACGAACACTGAAGCTTTCTTT
TRBD2	TRBV11-2	NA	TRBJ2-7	CASSLRASGWREQYF	TGTGCCAGCAGCTTACGGGCTAGCGGTTGGAGGGAGCAGTACTTC
NA	TRBV4-1	NA	TRBJ2-7	CASSQPGLPNEQYF	TGCGCCAGCAGCCAACCAGGACTTCCCAACGAGCAGTACTTC
NA	TRBV5-1	NA	TRBJ2-7	CASSGAGDRYEQYF	TGCGCCAGCAGCGGGGCAGGGGATAGGTACGAGCAGTACTTC
NA	TRBV4-2	NA	TRBJ2-4	CASSQDLGSTIQYF	TGTGCCAGCAGCCAAGATTTGGGGTCTACAATTCAGTACTTC
NA	TRBV19	NA	TRBJ2-7	CASSTLGSTEQYF	TGTGCCAGTAGTACCCTTGGGAGTACCGAGCAGTACTTC
TRBD1	TRBV27	NA	TRBJ2-7	CASSSPLRQGSSYEQYF	TGTGCCAGCAGTTCCCCGTTGAGACAGGGAAGCTCCTACGAGCAGTACTTC
NA	TRBV5-1	once	TRBJ1-2	CASTPGTGFDYGYTF	TGCGCCAGCACCCCTGGTACGGGTTTTGACTATGGCTACACCTTC
TRBD1	TRBV7-3	NA	TRBJ1-1	CASSLGTGNEAFF	TGTGCCAGCAGCCTCGGGACAGGGAACGAAGCTTTCTTT
NA	TRBV12-3/TRBV12-4	NA	TRBJ2-7	CASSRITRREQYF	TGTGCCAGCAGCCGAATTACTAGGCGCGAGCAGTACTTC
TRBD1	TRBV6-6	NA	TRBJ1-5	CASRRGQGDQPQHF	TGTGCCAGCAGGCGGGGACAGGGCGATCAGCCCCAGCATTTT
TRBD1	TRBV29-1	NA	TRBJ1-1	CSGGQRNTEAFF	TGCAGCGGGGGACAGCGGAACACTGAAGCTTTCTTT
NA	TRBV11-3	NA	TRBJ1-1	CASSLFMGTEAFF	TGTGCCAGCAGCTTATTCATGGGCACTGAAGCTTTCTTT
NA	TRBV2	NA	TRBJ1-5	CASSFEGSGTGPQHF	TGTGCCAGCAGTTTTGAGGGTTCGGGGACGGGGCCCCAGCATTTT
TRBD1	TRBV9	NA	TRBJ1-2	CASSRRSTGTGYGYTF	TGTGCCAGCAGCCGGAGGTCCACCGGGACAGGGTATGGCTACACCTTC
NA	TRBV28	NA	TRBJ1-5	CASTLIGGHQPQHF	TGTGCCAGCACCTTAATAGGGGGACATCAGCCCCAGCATTTT
NA	TRBV5-6	NA	TRBJ2-3	CASSLASPSTDTQYF	TGTGCCAGCAGCTTGGCCTCTCCTAGCACAGATACGCAGTATTTT
NA	TRBV12-3/TRBV12-4	once	TRBJ1-2	CASSLPRGYGYTF	TGTGCCAGCAGTTTACCCAGGGGTTATGGCTACACCTTC
TRBD1	TRBV27	once	TRBJ2-7	CASSHDRDSLIREQYF	TGTGCCAGCAGTCACGACCGGGACAGCCTGATACGTGAGCAGTACTTC
NA	TRBV2	once	TRBJ1-5	CASKDSNQPQHF	TGTGCCAGCAAAGATAGCAATCAGCCCCAGCATTTT
NA	TRBV28	NA	TRBJ1-5	CASIGLRSQPQHF	TGTGCCAGCATCGGTTTAAGGAGTCAGCCCCAGCATTTT
TRBD1	TRBV7-3	NA	TRBJ1-2	CASSLDRENGGYTF	TGTGCCAGCAGCTTGGACAGGGAGAACGGGGGCTACACCTTC
NA	TRBV5-5	NA	TRBJ2-5	CASSRGPLETQYF	TGTGCCAGCAGCCGCGGTCCCTTAGAGACCCAGTACTTC
TRBD2	TRBV7-6	NA	TRBJ2-1	CASSAVAGGIYNEQFF	TGTGCCAGCAGCGCGGTAGCGGGAGGGATCTACAATGAGCAGTTCTTC
TRBD1	TRBV10-2	NA	TRBJ1-6	CASSLSGTEINSPLHF	TGCGCCAGCAGCTTATCCGGGACAGAAATTAATTCACCCCTCCACTTT
NA	TRBV28	once	TRBJ1-1	CASSFIRNTEAFF	TGTGCCAGCAGTTTCATAAGAAACACTGAAGCTTTCTTT
NA	TRBV7-2	NA	TRBJ1-5	CASSPNRYGQPQHF	TGTGCCAGCAGCCCGAACAGGTACGGTCAGCCCCAGCATTTT